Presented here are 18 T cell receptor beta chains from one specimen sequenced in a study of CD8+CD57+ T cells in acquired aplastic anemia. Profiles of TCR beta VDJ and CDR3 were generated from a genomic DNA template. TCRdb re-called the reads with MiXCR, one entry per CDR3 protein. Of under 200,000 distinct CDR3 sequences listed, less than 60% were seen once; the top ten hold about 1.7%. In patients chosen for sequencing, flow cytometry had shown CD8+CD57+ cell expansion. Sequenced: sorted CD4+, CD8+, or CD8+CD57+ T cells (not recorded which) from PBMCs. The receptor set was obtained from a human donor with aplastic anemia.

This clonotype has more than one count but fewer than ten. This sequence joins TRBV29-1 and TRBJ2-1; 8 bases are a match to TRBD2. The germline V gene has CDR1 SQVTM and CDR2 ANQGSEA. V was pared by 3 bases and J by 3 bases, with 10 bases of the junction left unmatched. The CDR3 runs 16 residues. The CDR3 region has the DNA TGCAGCGTTGACCCGGCGGGAGGTCCGGGCTACAATGAGCAGTTCTTC. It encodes CSVDPAGGPGYNEQFF.

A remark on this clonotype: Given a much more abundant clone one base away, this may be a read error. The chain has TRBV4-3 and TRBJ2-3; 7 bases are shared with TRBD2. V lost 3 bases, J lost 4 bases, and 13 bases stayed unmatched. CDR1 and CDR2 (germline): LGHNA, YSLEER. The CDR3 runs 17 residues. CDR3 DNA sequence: TGCGCCAGCAGCCAGGTCTTGCCGGGGGGAGTGGCAGATACGCAGTATTTT. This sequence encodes CASSQVLPGGVADTQYF.

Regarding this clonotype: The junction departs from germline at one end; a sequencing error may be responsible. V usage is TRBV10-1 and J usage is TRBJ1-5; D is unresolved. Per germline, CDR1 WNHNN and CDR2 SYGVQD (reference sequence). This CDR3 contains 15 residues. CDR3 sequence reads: CASSPGSTSNQPQHF. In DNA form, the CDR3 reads TGTGCCAGCAGTCCGGGGTCGACTAGCAATCAGCCCCAGCATTTT.

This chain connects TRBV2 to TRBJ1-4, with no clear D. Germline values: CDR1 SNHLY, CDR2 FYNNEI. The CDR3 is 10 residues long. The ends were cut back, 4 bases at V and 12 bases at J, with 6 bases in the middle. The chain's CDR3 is CASSAGELFF. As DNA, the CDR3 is TGTGCCAGCAGTGCCGGGGAACTGTTTTTT.

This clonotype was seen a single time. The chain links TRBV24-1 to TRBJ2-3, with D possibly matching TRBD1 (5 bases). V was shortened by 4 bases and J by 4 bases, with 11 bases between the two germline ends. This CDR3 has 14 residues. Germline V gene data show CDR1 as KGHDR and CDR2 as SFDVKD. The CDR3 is CATSEAGPSDTQYF. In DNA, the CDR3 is TGTGCCACCAGTGAGGCAGGGCCATCAGATACGCAGTATTTT.

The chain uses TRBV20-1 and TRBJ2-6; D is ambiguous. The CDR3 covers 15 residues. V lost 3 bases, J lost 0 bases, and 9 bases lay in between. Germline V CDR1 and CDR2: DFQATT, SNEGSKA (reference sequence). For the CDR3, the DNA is TGCAGTGCTAGTTATGGATACTCTGGGGCCAACGTCCTGACTTTC. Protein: CSASYGYSGANVLTF.

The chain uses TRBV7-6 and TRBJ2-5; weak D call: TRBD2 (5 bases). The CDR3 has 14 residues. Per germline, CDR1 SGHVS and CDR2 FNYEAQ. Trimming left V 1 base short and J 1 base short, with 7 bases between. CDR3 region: CASSLGGIQETQYF. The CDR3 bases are TGTGCCAGCAGCTTAGGAGGGATCCAAGAGACCCAGTACTTC.

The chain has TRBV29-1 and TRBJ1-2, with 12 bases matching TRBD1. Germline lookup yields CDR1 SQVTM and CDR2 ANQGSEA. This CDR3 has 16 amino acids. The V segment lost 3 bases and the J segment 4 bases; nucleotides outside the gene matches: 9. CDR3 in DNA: TGCAGCGTTGAGACTCCGGGACAGGGGGCAGGCTATGGCTACACCTTC. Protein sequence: CSVETPGQGAGYGYTF.

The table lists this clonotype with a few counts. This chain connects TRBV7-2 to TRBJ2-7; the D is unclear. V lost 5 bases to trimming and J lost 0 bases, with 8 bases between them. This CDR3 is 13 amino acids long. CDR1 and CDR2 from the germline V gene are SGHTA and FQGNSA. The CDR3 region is CASSIGYSYEQYF. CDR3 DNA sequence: TGTGCCAGCAGCATCGGATACTCCTACGAGCAGTACTTC.

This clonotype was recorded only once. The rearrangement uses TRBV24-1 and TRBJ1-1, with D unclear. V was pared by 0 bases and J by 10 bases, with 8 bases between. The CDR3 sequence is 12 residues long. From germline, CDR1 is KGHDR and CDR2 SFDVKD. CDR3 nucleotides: TGTGCCACCAGTGATTTGGACAATTTAGCTTTCTTT. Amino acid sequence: CATSDLDNLAFF.

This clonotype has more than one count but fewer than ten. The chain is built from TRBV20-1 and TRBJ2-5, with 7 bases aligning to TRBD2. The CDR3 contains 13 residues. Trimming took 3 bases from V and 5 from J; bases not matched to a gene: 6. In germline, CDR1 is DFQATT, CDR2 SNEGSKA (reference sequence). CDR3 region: CSARVAGGETQYF. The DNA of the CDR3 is TGCAGTGCTAGGGTGGCCGGGGGGGAGACCCAGTACTTC.

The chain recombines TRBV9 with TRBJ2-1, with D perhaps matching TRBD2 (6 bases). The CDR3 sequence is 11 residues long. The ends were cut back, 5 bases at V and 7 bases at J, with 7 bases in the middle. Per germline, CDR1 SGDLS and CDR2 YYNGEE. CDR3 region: CASSAGNEQFF. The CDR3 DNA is TGTGCCAGCAGTGCGGGGAATGAGCAGTTCTTC.

CDR3 in amino acids: CASSSGRDTQYF. The CDR3 nucleotides read TGTGCCAGCAGCTCCGGAAGGGATACGCAGTATTTT. The chain is built from TRBV7-3 and TRBJ2-3, with D unclear. The CDR3 covers 12 residues. Looked up from germline, CDR1 is SGHTA and CDR2 is FQGTGA. The V end lost 4 bases, the J end lost 6 bases, and 8 bases lay between the germline ends.

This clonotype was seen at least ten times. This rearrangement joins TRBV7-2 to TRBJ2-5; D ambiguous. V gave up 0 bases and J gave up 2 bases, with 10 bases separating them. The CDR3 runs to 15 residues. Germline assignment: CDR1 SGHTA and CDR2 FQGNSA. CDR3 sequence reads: CASSLAAPIQETQYF. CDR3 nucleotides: TGTGCCAGCAGCTTAGCTGCTCCTATTCAAGAGACCCAGTACTTC.

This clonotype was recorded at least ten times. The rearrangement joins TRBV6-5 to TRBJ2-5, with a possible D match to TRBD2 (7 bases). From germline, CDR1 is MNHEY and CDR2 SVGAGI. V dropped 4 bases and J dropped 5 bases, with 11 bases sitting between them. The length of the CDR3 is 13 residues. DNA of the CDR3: TGTGCCAGCAGTTGGGGGGGCCCGGAGACCCAGTACTTC. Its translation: CASSWGGPETQYF.

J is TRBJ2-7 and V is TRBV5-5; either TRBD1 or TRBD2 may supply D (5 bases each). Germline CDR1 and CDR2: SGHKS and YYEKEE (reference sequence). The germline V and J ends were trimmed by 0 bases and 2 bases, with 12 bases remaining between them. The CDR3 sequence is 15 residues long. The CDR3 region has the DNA TGTGCCAGCAGCTTGGGGGGGACGGAGACCTACGAGCAGTACTTC. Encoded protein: CASSLGGTETYEQYF.

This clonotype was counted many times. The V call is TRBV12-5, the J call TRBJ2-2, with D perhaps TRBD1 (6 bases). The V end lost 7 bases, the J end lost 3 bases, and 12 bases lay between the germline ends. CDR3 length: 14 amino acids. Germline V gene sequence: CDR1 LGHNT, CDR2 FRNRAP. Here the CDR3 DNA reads TGTGCTAGTGCAGACAGGAGATACACCGGGGAGCTGTTTTTT. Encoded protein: CASADRRYTGELFF.

CDR3 protein: CASKRDTDSPLHF. As DNA, the CDR3 is TGTGCCAGTAAAAGGGACACCGATTCACCCCTCCACTTT. V is TRBV19 and J is TRBJ1-6, with D tentatively TRBD1 (6 bases). The V and J ends lost 7 bases and 8 bases respectively, with 12 bases between them. The CDR3 runs to 13 residues. Germline values: CDR1 LNHDA, CDR2 SQIVND (reference sequence).